This TCR beta chain was sequenced for a study of cytomegalovirus exposure and HLA in healthy donors. The study, taken as a whole, reports: The study assumed roughly uniform donor sequencing depth for presence/absence analyses.

The study ran its PCR with 60 Vbeta and 13 Jbeta primers. Here immunoSEQ multiplex PCR was the method, and the copy in TCRdb shows in-frame clones only, minus some. Its table lists 70,000 or so clones. Germline V gene data show CDR1 as LGHNA and CDR2 as YSLEER. The CDR3 extends over 15 amino acids. Trimming removed 4 bases from V and 3 bases from J; junction bases left unmatched: 5. Points on this clone: Its target is not known.

This sequence was found in a boy aged 10-17 years in good health and CMV-seronegative. Specimen: PBMCs. The V call is TRBV4-3, the J call TRBJ2-7, with TRBD2 matching over 11 bases. Here the CDR3 reads CASSRGTSGDYEQYF. CDR3 nucleotides: TGCGCCAGCAGCCGGGGGACTAGCGGAGACTACGAGCAGTACTTC.